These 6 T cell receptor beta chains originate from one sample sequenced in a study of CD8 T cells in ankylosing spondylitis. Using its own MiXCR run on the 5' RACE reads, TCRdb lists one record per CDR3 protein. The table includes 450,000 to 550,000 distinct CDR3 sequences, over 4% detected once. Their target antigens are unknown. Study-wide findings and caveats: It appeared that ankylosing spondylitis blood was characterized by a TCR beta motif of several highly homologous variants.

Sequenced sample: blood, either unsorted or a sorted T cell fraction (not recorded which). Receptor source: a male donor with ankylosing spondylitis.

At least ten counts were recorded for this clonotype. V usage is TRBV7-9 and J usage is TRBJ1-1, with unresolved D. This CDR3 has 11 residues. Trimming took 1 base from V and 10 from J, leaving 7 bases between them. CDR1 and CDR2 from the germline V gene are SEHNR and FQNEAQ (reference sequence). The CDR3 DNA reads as TGTGCCAGCAGCTTAGGCAGTGGAGCTTTCTTT. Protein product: CASSLGSGAFF. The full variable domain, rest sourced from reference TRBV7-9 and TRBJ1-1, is DTGVSQNPRHKITKRGQNVTFRCDPISEHNRLYWYRQTLGQGPEFLTYFQNEAQLEKSRLLSDRFSAERPKGSFSTLEIQRTEQGDSAMYLCASSLGSGAFFGQGTRLTVV.

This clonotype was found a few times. CDR3 sequence: CSAPKGDEQFF. The CDR3 DNA follows: TGCAGTGCTCCTAAGGGCGATGAGCAGTTCTTC. The chain recombines TRBV20-1 with TRBJ2-1, with unresolved D. This CDR3 comprises 11 residues. The V gene lost 5 bases and the J gene lost 8 bases, with 10 bases spanning the gap. The V gene's germline CDR1 is DFQATT and CDR2 SNEGSKA (reference sequence).

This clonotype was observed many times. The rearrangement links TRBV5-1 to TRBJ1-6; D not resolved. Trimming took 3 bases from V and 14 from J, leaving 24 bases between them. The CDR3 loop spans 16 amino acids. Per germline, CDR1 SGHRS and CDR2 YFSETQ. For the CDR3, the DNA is TGCGCCAGCAGCTCGAACGGACGGTGGGAGGGTTCGGCCCTCCACTTT. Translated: CASSSNGRWEGSALHF.

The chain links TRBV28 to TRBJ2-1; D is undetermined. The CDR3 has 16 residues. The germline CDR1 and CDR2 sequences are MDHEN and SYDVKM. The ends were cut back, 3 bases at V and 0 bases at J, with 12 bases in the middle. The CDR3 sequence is CASSLFHQSSYNEQFF. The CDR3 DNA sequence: TGTGCCAGCAGTTTGTTCCATCAGAGCTCCTACAATGAGCAGTTCTTC.

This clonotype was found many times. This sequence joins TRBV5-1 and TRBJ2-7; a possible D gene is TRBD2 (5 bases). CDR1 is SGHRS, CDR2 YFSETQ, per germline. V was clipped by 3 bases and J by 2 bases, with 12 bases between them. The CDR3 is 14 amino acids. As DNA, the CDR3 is TGCGCCAGCAGCTATGGAGGTCCTGCCTACGAGCAGTACTTC. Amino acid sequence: CASSYGGPAYEQYF.

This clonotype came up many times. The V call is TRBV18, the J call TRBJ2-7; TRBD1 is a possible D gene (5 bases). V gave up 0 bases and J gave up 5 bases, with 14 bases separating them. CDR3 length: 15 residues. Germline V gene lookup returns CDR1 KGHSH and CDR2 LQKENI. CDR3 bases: TGTGCCAGCTCACCACCCAGCAGGGAAGTCCACGAGCAGTACTTC. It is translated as CASSPPSREVHEQYF.